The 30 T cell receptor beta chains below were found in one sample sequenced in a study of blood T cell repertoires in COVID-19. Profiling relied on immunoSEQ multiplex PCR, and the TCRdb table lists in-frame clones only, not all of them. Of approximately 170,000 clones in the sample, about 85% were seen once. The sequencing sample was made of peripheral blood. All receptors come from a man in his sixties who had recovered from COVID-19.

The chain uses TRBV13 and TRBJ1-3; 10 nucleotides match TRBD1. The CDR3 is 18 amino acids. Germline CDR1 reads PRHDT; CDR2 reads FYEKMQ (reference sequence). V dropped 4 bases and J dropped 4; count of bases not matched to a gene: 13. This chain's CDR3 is CASSWRTGGILGGNTIYF. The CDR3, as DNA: TGTGCCAGCAGCTGGCGGACAGGGGGAATATTAGGAGGAAACACCATATATTTT.

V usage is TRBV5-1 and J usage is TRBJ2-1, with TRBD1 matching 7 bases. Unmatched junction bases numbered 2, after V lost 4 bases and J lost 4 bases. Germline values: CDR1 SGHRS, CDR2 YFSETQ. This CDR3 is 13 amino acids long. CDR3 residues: CASSRGQYNEQFF. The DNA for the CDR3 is TGCGCCAGCAGCAGGGGACAGTACAATGAGCAGTTCTTC.

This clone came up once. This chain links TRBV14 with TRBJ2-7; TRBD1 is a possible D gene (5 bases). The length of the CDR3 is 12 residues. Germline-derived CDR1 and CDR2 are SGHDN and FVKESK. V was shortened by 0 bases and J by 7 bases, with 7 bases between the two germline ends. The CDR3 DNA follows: TGTGCCAGCAGCCAAGACTCAGGGGAGCAGTACTTC. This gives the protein CASSQDSGEQYF.

CDR3 region: CASSLAGGRISYEQYF. CDR3 bases: TGTGCCAGCAGCTTAGCAGGGGGAAGGATCTCCTACGAGCAGTACTTC. The chain joins TRBV13 to TRBJ2-7; 7 nucleotides agree with TRBD1. There are 16 residues in the CDR3. Germline V gene data show CDR1 as PRHDT and CDR2 as FYEKMQ (reference sequence). V lost 1 base to trimming and J lost 0 bases; unmatched junction nucleotides: 6. Supplemented by reference TRBV13 and TRBJ2-7, the full variable domain reads AAGVIQSPRHLIKEKRETATLKCYPIPRHDTVYWYQQGPGQDPQFLISFYEKMQSDKGSIPDRFSAQQFSDYHSELNMSSLELGDSALYFCASSLAGGRISYEQYFGPGTRLTVT.

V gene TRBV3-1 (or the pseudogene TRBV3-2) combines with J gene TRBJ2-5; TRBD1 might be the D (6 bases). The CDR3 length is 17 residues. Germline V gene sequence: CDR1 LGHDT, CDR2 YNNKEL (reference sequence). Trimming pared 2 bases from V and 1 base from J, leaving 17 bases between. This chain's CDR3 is CASSQWVSRDTQETQYF. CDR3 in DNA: TGTGCCAGCAGCCAATGGGTTAGTCGGGACACCCAAGAGACCCAGTACTTC.

The CDR3 nucleotides are TGTGCCAGCTCAGGCAGGGTCGACACTGAAGCTTTCTTT. Amino acid sequence: CASSGRVDTEAFF. This chain connects TRBV18 to TRBJ1-1; TRBD1 is a possible D gene (5 bases). V was cut by 5 bases and J by 3 bases, with 10 bases left in between. Germline V gene data show CDR1 as KGHSH and CDR2 as LQKENI. The CDR3 sequence is 13 residues long.

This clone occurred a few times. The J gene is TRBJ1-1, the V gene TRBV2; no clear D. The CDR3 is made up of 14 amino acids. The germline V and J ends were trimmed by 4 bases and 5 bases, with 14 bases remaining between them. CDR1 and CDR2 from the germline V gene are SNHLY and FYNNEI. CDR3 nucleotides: TGTGCCAGCAGTGTAGCGGCGGAGGGAACTGAAGCTTTCTTT. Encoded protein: CASSVAAEGTEAFF.

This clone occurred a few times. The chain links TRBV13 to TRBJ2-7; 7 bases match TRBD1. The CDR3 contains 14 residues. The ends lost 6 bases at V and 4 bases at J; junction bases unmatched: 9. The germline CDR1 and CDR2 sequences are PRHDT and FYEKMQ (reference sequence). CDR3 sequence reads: CASRRRQGWYEQYF. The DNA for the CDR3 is TGTGCCAGCAGACGACGACAGGGTTGGTACGAGCAGTACTTC.

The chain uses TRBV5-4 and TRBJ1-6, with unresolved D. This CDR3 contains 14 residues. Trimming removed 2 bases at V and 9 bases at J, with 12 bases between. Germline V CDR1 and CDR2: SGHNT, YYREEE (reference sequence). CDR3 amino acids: CASSFGSRVSPLHF. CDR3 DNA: TGTGCCAGCAGCTTCGGGTCGCGGGTTTCACCCCTCCACTTT.

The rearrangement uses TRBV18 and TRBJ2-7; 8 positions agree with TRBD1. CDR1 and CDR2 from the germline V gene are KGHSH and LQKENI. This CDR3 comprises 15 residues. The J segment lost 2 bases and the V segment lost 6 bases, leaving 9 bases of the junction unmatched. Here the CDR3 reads CASSEGQASPYEQYF. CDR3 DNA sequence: TGTGCCAGCTCGGAGGGACAGGCTAGCCCCTACGAGCAGTACTTC.

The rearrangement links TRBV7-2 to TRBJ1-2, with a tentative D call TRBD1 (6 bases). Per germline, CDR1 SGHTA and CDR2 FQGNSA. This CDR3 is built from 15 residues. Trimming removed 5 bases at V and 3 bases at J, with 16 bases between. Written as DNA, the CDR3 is TGTGCCAGCAGCCAGGACAGCTCGAGGGACTATGGCTACACCTTC. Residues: CASSQDSSRDYGYTF.

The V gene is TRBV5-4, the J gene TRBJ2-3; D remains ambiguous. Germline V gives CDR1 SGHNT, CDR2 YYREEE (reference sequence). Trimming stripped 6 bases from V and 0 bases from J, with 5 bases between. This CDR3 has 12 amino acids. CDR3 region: CASTTSTDTQYF. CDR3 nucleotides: TGTGCCAGCACCACTAGCACAGATACGCAGTATTTT.

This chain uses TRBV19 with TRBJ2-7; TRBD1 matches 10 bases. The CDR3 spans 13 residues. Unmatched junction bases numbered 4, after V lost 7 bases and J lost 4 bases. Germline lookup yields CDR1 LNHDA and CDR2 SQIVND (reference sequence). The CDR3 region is CASNRQGAYEQYF. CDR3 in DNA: TGTGCCAGTAACAGACAGGGGGCTTACGAGCAGTACTTC. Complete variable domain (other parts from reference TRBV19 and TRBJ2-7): DGGITQSPKYLFRKEGQNVTLSCEQNLNHDAMYWYRQDPGQGLRLIYYSQIVNDFQKGDIAEGYSVSREKKESFPLTVTSAQKNPTAFYLCASNRQGAYEQYFGPGTRLTVT.

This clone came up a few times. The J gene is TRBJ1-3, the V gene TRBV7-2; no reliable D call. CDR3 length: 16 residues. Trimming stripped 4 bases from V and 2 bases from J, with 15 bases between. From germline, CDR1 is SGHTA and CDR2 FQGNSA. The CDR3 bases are TGTGCCAGCAGCTCATTCCCGGGAAGAGCTGGAAACACCATATATTTT. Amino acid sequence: CASSSFPGRAGNTIYF.

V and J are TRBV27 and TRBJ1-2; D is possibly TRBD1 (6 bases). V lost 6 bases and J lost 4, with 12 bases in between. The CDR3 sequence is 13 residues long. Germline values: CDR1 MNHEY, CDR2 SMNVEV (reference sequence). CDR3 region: CASRQGGTYGYTF. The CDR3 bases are TGTGCCAGCAGACAGGGAGGGACCTATGGCTACACCTTC.

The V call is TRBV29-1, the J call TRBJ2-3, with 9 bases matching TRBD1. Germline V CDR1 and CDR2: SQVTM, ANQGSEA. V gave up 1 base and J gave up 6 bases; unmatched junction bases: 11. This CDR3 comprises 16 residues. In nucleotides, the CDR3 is TGCAGCGTTGAAGGCCCCCCGGGACAGGGACCCGATACGCAGTATTTT. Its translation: CSVEGPPGQGPDTQYF.

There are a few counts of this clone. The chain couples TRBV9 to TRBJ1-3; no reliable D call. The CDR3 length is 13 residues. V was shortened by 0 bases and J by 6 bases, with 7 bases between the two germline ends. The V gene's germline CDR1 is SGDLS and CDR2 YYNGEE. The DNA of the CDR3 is TGTGCCAGCAGCGTAGAGAGTCCAAACACCATATATTTT. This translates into CASSVESPNTIYF.

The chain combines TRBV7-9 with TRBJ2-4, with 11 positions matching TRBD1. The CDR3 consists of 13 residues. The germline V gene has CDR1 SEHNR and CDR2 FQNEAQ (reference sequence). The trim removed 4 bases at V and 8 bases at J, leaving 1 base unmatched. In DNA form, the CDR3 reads TGTGCCAGCAGCTGGGACAGGGGGGACATTCAGTACTTC. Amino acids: CASSWDRGDIQYF.

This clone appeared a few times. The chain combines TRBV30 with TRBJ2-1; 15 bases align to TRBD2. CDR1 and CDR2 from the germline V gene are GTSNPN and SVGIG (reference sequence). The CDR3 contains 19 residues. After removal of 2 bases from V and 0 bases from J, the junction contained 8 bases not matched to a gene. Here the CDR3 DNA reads TGTGCCTGGAGTCCGGGACTAGCGGGGGGTAGGAGCTCCTACAATGAGCAGTTCTTC. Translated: CAWSPGLAGGRSSYNEQFF.

The CDR3 loop is CASRRSGTSVETQYF. The CDR3 DNA reads as TGCGCCAGCAGGAGATCCGGGACTAGCGTAGAGACCCAGTACTTC. The chain recombines TRBV5-1 with TRBJ2-5, with 10 bases matching TRBD2. Germline V CDR1 and CDR2: SGHRS, YFSETQ. CDR3 length equals 15 residues. V lost 5 bases to trimming and J lost 4 bases; unmatched junction nucleotides: 8.

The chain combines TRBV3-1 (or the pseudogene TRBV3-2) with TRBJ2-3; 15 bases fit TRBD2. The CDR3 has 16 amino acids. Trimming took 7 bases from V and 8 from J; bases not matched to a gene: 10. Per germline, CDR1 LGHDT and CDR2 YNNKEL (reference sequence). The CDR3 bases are TGTGCCAGCATGTCGGGGACTAGCGGGGGGCTCGGTACGCAGTATTTT. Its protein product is CASMSGTSGGLGTQYF.

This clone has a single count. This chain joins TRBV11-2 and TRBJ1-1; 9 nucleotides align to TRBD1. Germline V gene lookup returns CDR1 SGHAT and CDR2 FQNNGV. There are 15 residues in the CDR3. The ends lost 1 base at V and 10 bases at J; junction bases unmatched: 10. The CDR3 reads CASSLGGTGTFGAFF. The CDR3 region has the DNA TGTGCCAGCAGCTTAGGTGGGACAGGGACTTTTGGAGCTTTCTTT.

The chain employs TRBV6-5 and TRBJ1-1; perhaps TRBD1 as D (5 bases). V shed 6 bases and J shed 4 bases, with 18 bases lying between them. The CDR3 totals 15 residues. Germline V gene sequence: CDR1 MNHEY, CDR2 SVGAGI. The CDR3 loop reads CASRPFGGVVTEAFF. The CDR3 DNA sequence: TGTGCCAGCAGGCCGTTCGGGGGGGTGGTCACTGAAGCTTTCTTT.

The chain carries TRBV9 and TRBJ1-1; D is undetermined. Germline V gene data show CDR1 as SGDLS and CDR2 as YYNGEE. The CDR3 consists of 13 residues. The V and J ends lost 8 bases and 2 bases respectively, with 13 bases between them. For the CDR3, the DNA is TGTGCCAGTTCCCACCGGGAAAACACTGAAGCTTTCTTT. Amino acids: CASSHRENTEAFF.

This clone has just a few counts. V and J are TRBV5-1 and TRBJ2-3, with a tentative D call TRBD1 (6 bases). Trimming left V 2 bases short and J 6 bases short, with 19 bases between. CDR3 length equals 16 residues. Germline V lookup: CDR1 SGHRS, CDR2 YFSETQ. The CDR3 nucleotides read TGCGCCAGCAGCTTAAGAACTCCACGAACAGGGGATACGCAGTATTTT. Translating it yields CASSLRTPRTGDTQYF.

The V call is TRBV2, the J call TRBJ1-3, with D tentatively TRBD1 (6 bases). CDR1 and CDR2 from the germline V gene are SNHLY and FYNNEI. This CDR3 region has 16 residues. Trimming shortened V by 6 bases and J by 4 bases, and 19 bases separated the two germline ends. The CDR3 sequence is CASREQQGSQGNTIYF. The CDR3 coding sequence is TGTGCCAGCAGGGAACAACAGGGATCTCAGGGAAACACCATATATTTT.

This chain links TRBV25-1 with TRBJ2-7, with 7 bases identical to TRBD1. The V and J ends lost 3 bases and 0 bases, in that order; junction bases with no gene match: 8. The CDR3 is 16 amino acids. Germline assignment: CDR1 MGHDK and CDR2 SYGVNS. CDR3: CASSEGVGGSSYEQYF. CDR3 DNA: TGTGCCAGCAGTGAGGGGGTAGGGGGCTCCTCCTACGAGCAGTACTTC.

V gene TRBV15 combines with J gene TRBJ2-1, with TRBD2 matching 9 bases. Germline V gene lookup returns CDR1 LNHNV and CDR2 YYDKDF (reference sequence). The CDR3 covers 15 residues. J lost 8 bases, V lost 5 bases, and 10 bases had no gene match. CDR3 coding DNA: TGTGCCACCAGCCCTAGCGGGGTGAGGCCAGATGAGCAGTTCTTC. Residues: CATSPSGVRPDEQFF.

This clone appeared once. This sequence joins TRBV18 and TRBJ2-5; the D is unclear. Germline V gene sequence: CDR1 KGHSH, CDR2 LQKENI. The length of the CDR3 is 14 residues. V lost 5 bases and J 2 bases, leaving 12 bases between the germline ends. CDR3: CASSVYQQQETQYF. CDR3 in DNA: TGTGCCAGCTCAGTTTACCAACAGCAAGAGACCCAGTACTTC. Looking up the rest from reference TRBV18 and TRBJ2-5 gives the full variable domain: NAGVMQNPRHLVRRRGQEARLRCSPMKGHSHVYWYRQLPEEGLKFMVYLQKENIIDESGMPKERFSAEFPKEGPSILRIQQVVRGDSAAYFCASSVYQQQETQYFGPGTRLLVL.

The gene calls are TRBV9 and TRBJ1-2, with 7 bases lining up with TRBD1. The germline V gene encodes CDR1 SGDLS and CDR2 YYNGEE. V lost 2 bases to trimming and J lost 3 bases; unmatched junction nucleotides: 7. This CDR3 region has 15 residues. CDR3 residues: CASSVRQGEDYGYTF. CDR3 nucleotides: TGTGCCAGCAGCGTCCGACAGGGAGAGGACTATGGCTACACCTTC.